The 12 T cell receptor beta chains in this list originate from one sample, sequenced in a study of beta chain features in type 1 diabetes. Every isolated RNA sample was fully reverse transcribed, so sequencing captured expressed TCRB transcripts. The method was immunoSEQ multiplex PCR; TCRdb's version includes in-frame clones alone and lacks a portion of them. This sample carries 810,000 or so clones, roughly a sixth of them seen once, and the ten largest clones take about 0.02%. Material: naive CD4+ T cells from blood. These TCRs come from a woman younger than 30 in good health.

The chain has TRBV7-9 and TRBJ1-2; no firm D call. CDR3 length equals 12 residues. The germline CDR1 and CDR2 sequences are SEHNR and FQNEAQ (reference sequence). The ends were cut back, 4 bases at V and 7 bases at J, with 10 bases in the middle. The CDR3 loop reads CASSSRSSGYTF. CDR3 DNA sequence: TGTGCCAGCAGCTCTAGGAGTTCTGGCTACACCTTC.

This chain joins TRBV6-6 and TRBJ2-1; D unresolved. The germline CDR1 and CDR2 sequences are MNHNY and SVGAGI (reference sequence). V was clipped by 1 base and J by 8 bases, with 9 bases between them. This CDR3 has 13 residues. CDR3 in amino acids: CASSYYASHEQFF. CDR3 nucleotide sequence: TGTGCCAGCAGTTACTATGCCAGCCATGAGCAGTTCTTC.

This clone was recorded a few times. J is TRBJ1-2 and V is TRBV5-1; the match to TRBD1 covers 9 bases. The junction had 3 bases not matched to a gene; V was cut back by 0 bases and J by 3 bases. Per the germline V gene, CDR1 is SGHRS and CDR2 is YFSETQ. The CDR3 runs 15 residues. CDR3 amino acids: CASSLGTGVDYGYTF. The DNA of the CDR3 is TGCGCCAGCAGCTTGGGGACAGGGGTTGACTATGGCTACACCTTC.

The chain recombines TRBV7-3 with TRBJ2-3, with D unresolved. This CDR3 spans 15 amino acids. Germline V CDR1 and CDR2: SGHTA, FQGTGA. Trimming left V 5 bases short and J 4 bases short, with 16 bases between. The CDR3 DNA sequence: TGTGCCAGCAGCATGGACCCACAAAGGCCAGATACGCAGTATTTT. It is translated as CASSMDPQRPDTQYF.

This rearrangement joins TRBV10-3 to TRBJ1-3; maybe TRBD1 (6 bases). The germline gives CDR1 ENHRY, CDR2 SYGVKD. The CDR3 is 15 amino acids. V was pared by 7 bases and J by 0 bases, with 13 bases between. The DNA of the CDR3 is TGTGCCATCAATCCAGGGGTAGCCTCTGGAAACACCATATATTTT. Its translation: CAINPGVASGNTIYF.

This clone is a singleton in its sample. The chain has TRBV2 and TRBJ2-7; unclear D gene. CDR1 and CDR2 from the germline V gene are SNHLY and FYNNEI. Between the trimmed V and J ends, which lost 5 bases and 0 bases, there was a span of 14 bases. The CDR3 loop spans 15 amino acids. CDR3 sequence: CASSFPQISSYEQYF. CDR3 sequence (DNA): TGTGCCAGCAGTTTCCCTCAGATAAGCTCCTACGAGCAGTACTTC.

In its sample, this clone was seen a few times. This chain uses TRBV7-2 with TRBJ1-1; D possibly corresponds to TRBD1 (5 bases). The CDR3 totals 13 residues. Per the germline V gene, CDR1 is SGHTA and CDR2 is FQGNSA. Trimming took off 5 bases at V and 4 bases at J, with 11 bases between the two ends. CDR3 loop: CASSRMGVTEAFF. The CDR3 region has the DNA TGTGCCAGCAGCCGGATGGGGGTCACTGAAGCTTTCTTT.

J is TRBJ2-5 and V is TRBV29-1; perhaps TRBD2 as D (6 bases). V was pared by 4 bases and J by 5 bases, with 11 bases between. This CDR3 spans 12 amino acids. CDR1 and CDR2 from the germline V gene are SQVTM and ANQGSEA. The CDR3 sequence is CSVGWGGETQYF. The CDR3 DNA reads TGCAGCGTTGGTTGGGGAGGTGAGACCCAGTACTTC.

CDR3 sequence (DNA): TGTGCCAGCAGCCTAATTACTGGGGCCAACGTCCTGACTTTC. Amino acid sequence: CASSLITGANVLTF. The V call is TRBV5-6, the J call TRBJ2-6; no definite D call. The V gene's germline CDR1 is SGHDT and CDR2 YYEEEE. With 4 bases removed from V and 2 bases from J, the gap between germline ends came to 7 bases. This CDR3 region has 14 residues.

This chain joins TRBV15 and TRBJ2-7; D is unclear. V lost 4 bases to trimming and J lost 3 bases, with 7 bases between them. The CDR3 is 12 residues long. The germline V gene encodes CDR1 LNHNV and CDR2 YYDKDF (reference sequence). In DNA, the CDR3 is TGTGCCACCAGCATGCCAGGCTACGAGCAGTACTTC. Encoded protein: CATSMPGYEQYF. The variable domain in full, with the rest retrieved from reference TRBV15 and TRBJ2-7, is DAMVIQNPRYQVTQFGKPVTLSCSQTLNHNVMYWYQQKSSQAPKLLFHYYDKDFNNEADTPDNFQSRRPNTSFCFLDIRSPGLGDTAMYLCATSMPGYEQYFGPGTRLTVT.

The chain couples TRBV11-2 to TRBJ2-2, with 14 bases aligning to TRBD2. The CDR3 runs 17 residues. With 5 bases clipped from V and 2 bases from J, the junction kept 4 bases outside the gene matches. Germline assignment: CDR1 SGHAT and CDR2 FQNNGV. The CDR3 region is CASSPGTSGGNTGELFF. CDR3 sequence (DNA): TGTGCCAGCAGCCCTGGGACTAGCGGGGGTAACACCGGGGAGCTGTTTTTT.

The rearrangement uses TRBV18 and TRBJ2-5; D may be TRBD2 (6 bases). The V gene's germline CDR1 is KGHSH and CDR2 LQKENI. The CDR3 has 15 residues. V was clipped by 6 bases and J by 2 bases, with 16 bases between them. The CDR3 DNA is TGTGCCAGCTCGACCGTGCAGGGAGGTCAAGAGACCCAGTACTTC. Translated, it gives CASSTVQGGQETQYF.